Below are 32 T cell receptor beta chains sequenced from a single sample in a study of cytomegalovirus exposure and HLA in healthy donors. In the PCR, 60 Vbeta and 13 Jbeta primers were used. The repertoire was sequenced with immunoSEQ multiplex PCR; TCRdb's copy has only in-frame clones and lacks some. The table shows about 180,000 clones, with more than 65% occurring only once. Sequenced material: PBMCs. These receptors all come from a girl aged 2 to 9 in good health and CMV-seropositive.

In its sample, this clone was seen once. V is TRBV27 and J is TRBJ2-2; D perhaps matches TRBD1 (6 bases). Per the germline V gene, CDR1 is MNHEY and CDR2 is SMNVEV (reference sequence). The CDR3 totals 15 residues. V lost 2 bases to trimming and J lost 6 bases, with 13 bases between them. Here the CDR3 DNA reads TGTGCCAGCAGTTTAAGGGGGATGTCGCCCGGGGAGCTGTTTTTT. This gives the protein CASSLRGMSPGELFF.

V and J are TRBV19 and TRBJ2-5; D not certain. CDR1 is LNHDA and CDR2 is SQIVND in the germline V gene (reference sequence). The CDR3 contains 13 residues. Trimming stripped 3 bases from V and 5 bases from J, with 10 bases between. CDR3 sequence (DNA): TGTGCCAGTAGTATCAATCAGGTGGAGACCCAGTACTTC. Protein product: CASSINQVETQYF. The full variable domain, its missing parts supplied by reference TRBV19 and TRBJ2-5, is DGGITQSPKYLFRKEGQNVTLSCEQNLNHDAMYWYRQDPGQGLRLIYYSQIVNDFQKGDIAEGYSVSREKKESFPLTVTSAQKNPTAFYLCASSINQVETQYFGPGTRLLVL.

This rearrangement joins TRBV4-1 to TRBJ2-2, with D maybe TRBD1 (5 bases). The CDR3 is made up of 14 amino acids. V was cut by 3 bases and J by 4 bases, with 9 bases left in between. The germline V gene encodes CDR1 MGHRA and CDR2 YSYEKL. This CDR3 reads CASSHGHITGELFF. For the CDR3, the DNA is TGCGCCAGCAGCCACGGACATATCACCGGGGAGCTGTTTTTT.

The chain employs TRBV5-6 and TRBJ2-3; no definite D call. The CDR3 loop spans 12 amino acids. From germline, CDR1 is SGHDT and CDR2 YYEEEE. Trimming removed 2 bases at V and 7 bases at J, with 8 bases between. CDR3: CASSFEENTQYF. CDR3 DNA: TGTGCCAGCAGCTTTGAGGAGAATACGCAGTATTTT.

This chain joins TRBV30 and TRBJ2-3; 9 bases are a match to TRBD2. V trimming: 8 bases; J trimming: 2 bases; junction bases outside the gene matches: 8. Per germline, CDR1 GTSNPN and CDR2 SVGIG (reference sequence). The CDR3 sequence is 14 residues long. CDR3 nucleotide sequence: TGTGCCGTCACTGCGGGAGGGAACACAGATACGCAGTATTTT. This gives the protein CAVTAGGNTDTQYF.

The genes are TRBV6-6 and TRBJ1-6; 8 bases map to TRBD1. V lost 6 bases to trimming and J lost 7 bases; unmatched junction nucleotides: 8. The CDR3 spans 15 residues. In germline, CDR1 is MNHNY, CDR2 SVGAGI (reference sequence). CDR3 nucleotide sequence: TGTGCCAGCAGCACAGGGGGAGAAGGAAATTCACCCCTCCACTTT. Translated: CASSTGGEGNSPLHF.

This chain connects TRBV6-6 to TRBJ1-6; the match to TRBD1 covers 9 bases. V shed 6 bases, J shed 11 bases, and the junction held 8 bases outside the gene matches. The CDR3 covers 14 residues. Germline V gene lookup returns CDR1 MNHNY and CDR2 SVGAGI (reference sequence). CDR3 protein: CASRTGTGTPPLHF. The CDR3, as DNA: TGTGCCAGCAGAACCGGGACAGGGACGCCACCCCTCCACTTT.

The V gene is TRBV19, the J gene TRBJ2-3, with TRBD2 matching 9 bases. With V trimmed by 1 base and J by 4 bases, 3 bases remained unmatched. CDR1 LNHDA and CDR2 SQIVND come from the germline V gene (reference sequence). The CDR3 length is 15 residues. The CDR3 DNA reads TGTGCCAGTAGTATAGGTGGGACTAGCCCAGATACGCAGTATTTT. Protein product: CASSIGGTSPDTQYF.

This sequence joins TRBV6-1 and TRBJ2-7; TRBD1 matches 9 bases. J gave up 2 bases and V 7 bases, and 9 bases lay outside the gene matches. This CDR3 has 15 residues. Germline V gives CDR1 MNHNS, CDR2 SASEGT. In nucleotides, the CDR3 is TGTGCCAGCACCCCTCGACAGGGGGTTCCCTACGAGCAGTACTTC. It codes for CASTPRQGVPYEQYF.

The V and J genes are TRBV6-1 and TRBJ1-4, with D uncertain. Germline assignment: CDR1 MNHNS and CDR2 SASEGT. Deletions cut 5 bases from V and 10 bases from J, with 14 bases between. This CDR3 has 13 residues. The CDR3 nucleotides read TGTGCCAGCAGTCCCTACCGGGATTCAAAACTGTTTTTT. Encoded protein: CASSPYRDSKLFF.

The rearrangement uses TRBV7-2 and TRBJ2-3, with 9 bases that match TRBD2. Germline trimming cut 5 bases from V and 12 bases from J; bases unmatched to any gene: 9. In germline, CDR1 is SGHTA, CDR2 FQGNSA. The CDR3 runs 13 residues. For the CDR3, the DNA is TGTGCCAGCAGCCAACAACCGGGACTAGCCCAGTATTTT. As protein: CASSQQPGLAQYF.

The count of this clone is one. The rearrangement uses TRBV29-1 and TRBJ1-1, with a weak D call TRBD1 (5 bases). This CDR3 spans 15 amino acids. V dropped 3 bases and J dropped 3 bases, with 17 bases sitting between them. Germline V CDR1 and CDR2: SQVTM, ANQGSEA. CDR3 nucleotide sequence: TGCAGCGTTGATTTTTTAGGGAGGGGTGACACTGAAGCTTTCTTT. Residues: CSVDFLGRGDTEAFF.

Here the CDR3 reads CASSLARFGLAEDTQYF. DNA for the CDR3: TGTGCCAGCAGCTTAGCAAGGTTTGGCCTAGCGGAAGATACGCAGTATTTT. This rearrangement joins TRBV7-9 to TRBJ2-3, with 7 bases fitting TRBD2. This CDR3 comprises 17 residues. V lost 0 bases to trimming and J lost 5 bases; unmatched junction nucleotides: 11. Germline CDR1 is SEHNR and CDR2 is FQNEAQ (reference sequence).

The chain employs TRBV13 and TRBJ2-4, with TRBD2 identical over 7 bases. This CDR3 has 12 residues. V shed 4 bases and J 15 bases; nucleotides not matched to a gene: 9. Germline V gene data show CDR1 as PRHDT and CDR2 as FYEKMQ (reference sequence). CDR3 amino acids: CASSWNREAPYF. CDR3 DNA: TGTGCCAGCAGCTGGAACCGGGAGGCCCCGTACTTC.

The chain employs TRBV6-5 and TRBJ2-3; 9 bases match TRBD2. Germline V gives CDR1 MNHEY, CDR2 SVGAGI. The J segment lost 3 bases and the V segment lost 7 bases, leaving 8 bases of the junction unmatched. This CDR3 is built from 15 residues. Written as DNA, the CDR3 is TGTGCCAGCAAAATTAGCGGGAGTAGTACAGATACGCAGTATTTT. The encoded protein is CASKISGSSTDTQYF.

This chain uses TRBV5-1 with TRBJ2-3; 9 bases line up with TRBD2. With 4 bases clipped from V and 2 bases from J, the junction kept 14 bases outside the gene matches. The germline V gene encodes CDR1 SGHRS and CDR2 YFSETQ. There are 18 residues in the CDR3. For the CDR3, the DNA is TGCGCCAGCAGCCGCACCCTAGCGGGGTGGGGCCCCACAGATACGCAGTATTTT. This sequence encodes CASSRTLAGWGPTDTQYF.

This clone was seen only once. The chain joins TRBV9 to TRBJ1-1, with 8 bases that match TRBD1. The CDR3 covers 16 residues. Germline V CDR1 and CDR2: SGDLS, YYNGEE. J lost 5 bases, V lost 4 bases, and 13 bases had no gene match. CDR3 amino acids: CASSPTGGDGYTEAFF. DNA for the CDR3: TGTGCCAGCAGCCCAACAGGGGGAGACGGTTATACTGAAGCTTTCTTT.

This chain links TRBV27 with TRBJ1-5; D is unclear. The germline V gene encodes CDR1 MNHEY and CDR2 SMNVEV (reference sequence). V lost 8 bases, J lost 4 bases, and 15 bases lay in between. The CDR3 contains 14 residues. As DNA, the CDR3 is TGTGCCAGCTCACCCCGCCAGGCTAATCAGCCCCAGCATTTT. Translation gives CASSPRQANQPQHF.

V usage is TRBV5-1 and J usage is TRBJ2-5; 9 bases agree with TRBD1. Trimming cost V 2 bases and J 5 bases; bases outside gene matches: 4. From germline, CDR1 is SGHRS and CDR2 YFSETQ. The CDR3 loop spans 14 amino acids. CDR3 protein: CASSLQGAGETQYF. The DNA of the CDR3 is TGCGCCAGCAGCTTACAGGGGGCTGGGGAGACCCAGTACTTC.

The gene calls are TRBV19 and TRBJ1-1; D not certain. CDR1 LNHDA and CDR2 SQIVND come from the germline V gene (reference sequence). This CDR3 spans 14 amino acids. Between the trimmed V and J ends, which lost 1 base and 4 bases, there was a span of 10 bases. DNA for the CDR3: TGTGCCAGTAGTATAGTGAGGATAAGCACTGAAGCTTTCTTT. Its protein is CASSIVRISTEAFF.

This clone was picked up a small number of times. The chain is built from TRBV5-1 and TRBJ1-2; D might be TRBD1 (6 bases). The CDR3 runs to 14 residues. V was pared by 4 bases and J by 6 bases, with 16 bases between. The V gene's germline CDR1 is SGHRS and CDR2 YFSETQ. The CDR3 nucleotides are TGCGCCAGCAGCGACAGGACGGCCTCCCATGGCTACACCTTC. It specifies CASSDRTASHGYTF.

This chain uses TRBV6-1 with TRBJ2-1; no firm D call. From germline, CDR1 is MNHNS and CDR2 SASEGT. V shed 9 bases and J shed 9 bases, with 21 bases lying between them. The CDR3 consists of 14 residues. The CDR3 protein is CASGQVMLSLEQFF. CDR3 sequence (DNA): TGTGCCAGTGGTCAGGTAATGCTGTCTCTTGAGCAGTTCTTC.

About this clone itself: The junction shows a germline mismatch at one end, possibly a read error. The chain couples TRBV28 to TRBJ2-5; the D gene is possibly TRBD2 (5 bases). Germline V gene sequence: CDR1 MDHEN, CDR2 SYDVKM. This CDR3 is built from 11 residues. The CDR3 loop is CASSRWRQADF. For the CDR3, the DNA is TGTGCCAGCAGCCGTTGGAGGCAGGCCGACTTC. Drawing the rest from reference TRBV28 and TRBJ2-5, the complete variable domain is DVKVTQSSRYLVKRTGEKVFLECVQDMDHENMFWYRQDPGLGLRLIYFSYDVKMKEKGDIPEGYSVSREKKERFSLILESASTNQTSMYLCASSRWRQADFGPGTRLLVL.

CDR3 bases: TGTGCCAGCAGTGAACAAGGACTAGCATCGGATGAGCAGTTCTTC. Translated, it gives CASSEQGLASDEQFF. The gene calls are TRBV25-1 and TRBJ2-1, with TRBD2 identical over 8 bases. The CDR3 length is 15 residues. The germline gives CDR1 MGHDK, CDR2 SYGVNS. V was pared by 2 bases and J by 8 bases, with 8 bases of the junction left unmatched.

The rearrangement joins TRBV19 to TRBJ1-1; D is ambiguous. The germline gives CDR1 LNHDA, CDR2 SQIVND (reference sequence). The CDR3 has 15 amino acids. V shed 5 bases and J shed 0 bases, with 13 bases lying between them. This CDR3 is CASSGSQWLNTEAFF. CDR3 in DNA: TGTGCCAGTAGTGGATCACAGTGGCTGAACACTGAAGCTTTCTTT.

This chain joins TRBV7-8 and TRBJ1-4, with 8 bases aligning to TRBD1. The CDR3 sequence is 15 residues long. The V segment lost 1 base and the J segment 6 bases; nucleotides outside the gene matches: 4. CDR1 is SGHVS and CDR2 is FQNEAQ in the germline V gene. This chain's CDR3 is CASSLVPGGDEKLFF. The DNA for the CDR3 is TGTGCCAGCAGCTTAGTTCCAGGGGGCGATGAAAAACTGTTTTTT.

This chain links TRBV25-1 with TRBJ2-5; D unresolved. In germline, CDR1 is MGHDK, CDR2 SYGVNS. This CDR3 spans 15 amino acids. V gave up 3 bases and J gave up 1 base, with 12 bases separating them. CDR3 in amino acids: CASSEIGARQETQYF. CDR3 DNA: TGTGCCAGCAGTGAGATTGGAGCCCGCCAAGAGACCCAGTACTTC.

This chain connects TRBV28 to TRBJ1-1; a possible D gene is TRBD1 (5 bases). The CDR3 runs to 16 residues. CDR1 is MDHEN, CDR2 SYDVKM, per germline. The germline V and J ends were trimmed by 3 bases and 0 bases, with 14 bases remaining between them. Here the CDR3 DNA reads TGTGCCAGCAGTTTCGAAAGACAGCTTTTGAACACTGAAGCTTTCTTT. Its protein is CASSFERQLLNTEAFF.

J is TRBJ2-7 and V is TRBV5-1, with a possible D match to TRBD1 (5 bases). The CDR3 consists of 11 residues. Deletions cut 3 bases from V and 12 bases from J, with 13 bases between. Germline CDR1 SGHRS, CDR2 YFSETQ. The CDR3 coding sequence is TGCGCCAGCAGCTCTAAGGGGCTGGCGTACTTC. Residues: CASSSKGLAYF.

The gene calls are TRBV19 and TRBJ2-7; 7 nucleotides match TRBD2. Trimming cost V 7 bases and J 5 bases; bases outside gene matches: 5. Germline V gene lookup returns CDR1 LNHDA and CDR2 SQIVND (reference sequence). This CDR3 has 12 amino acids. The CDR3 DNA follows: TGTGCCAGTATGGGAGGGCGGCACGAGCAGTACTTC. This encodes CASMGGRHEQYF.

The CDR3 loop is CASSLTSGVTGGEQYF. Written as DNA, the CDR3 is TGTGCCAGCAGCTTAACTTCGGGAGTTACAGGTGGCGAGCAGTACTTC. The gene calls are TRBV11-2 and TRBJ2-5, with D tentatively TRBD2 (6 bases). Judging by the DNA end, TRBJ2-7 fits better; the J call may be wrong. The CDR3 loop spans 16 amino acids. Looked up from germline, CDR1 is SGHAT and CDR2 is FQNNGV.

V gene TRBV19 combines with J gene TRBJ1-2, with TRBD1 matching 7 bases. CDR3 length equals 14 residues. The trim removed 6 bases at V and 1 base at J, leaving 5 bases unmatched. Germline V gene lookup returns CDR1 LNHDA and CDR2 SQIVND (reference sequence). CDR3 DNA: TGTGCCAGTAGCGGGCAGGGGGGTAACTATGGCTACACCTTC. Its translation: CASSGQGGNYGYTF.